This passage covers 17 T cell receptor beta chains from one sample sequenced in a study of post-analysis software for immune sequencing data. Findings of the study overall: Comparison of patients with controls showed four or five TRBV segments more frequent in patients, TRBV5-6, TRBV5-1 and TRBV20-1 among them.

These receptors' antigens are unknown. Unique molecular identifiers featured in each of the TCR beta cDNA libraries. TCRdb analysed the PCR reads with MiXCR anew, one entry per CDR3 protein. The data show approximately 630,000 distinct CDR3 sequences, around 64% seen once. The source material was blood. These receptors originate from a girl aged 2 to 9 with multiple sclerosis.

The chain is built from TRBV11-2 and TRBJ2-7; D is unresolved. Germline CDR1 is SGHAT and CDR2 is FQNNGV. Trimming cost V 0 bases and J 1 base, with 4 bases left between them. This CDR3 has 13 residues. The CDR3 nucleotides read TGTGCCAGCAGCTTAGATCAATCCTACGAGCAGTACTTC. Translation: CASSLDQSYEQYF.

This clonotype was seen a few times. The chain combines TRBV4-3 with TRBJ1-2, with D tentatively TRBD1 (6 bases). The CDR3 runs 15 residues. Germline CDR1 and CDR2: LGHNA and YSLEER. V was clipped by 4 bases and J by 2 bases, with 14 bases between them. The CDR3 protein is CASSPRDTSNYGYTF. The CDR3, as DNA: TGCGCCAGCAGCCCACGGGACACATCGAACTATGGCTACACCTTC.

The V and J genes are TRBV12-3 or TRBV12-4 and TRBJ2-1; 7 nucleotides line up with TRBD1. V gave up 6 bases and J gave up 9 bases; unmatched junction bases: 8. The CDR3 runs to 13 residues. DNA of the CDR3: TGTGCCAGCAGACGAACAGGGGCGGGTGAGCAGTTCTTC. Its protein product is CASRRTGAGEQFF.

The gene calls are TRBV10-3 and TRBJ2-7; D gene uncertain. Germline CDR1 reads ENHRY; CDR2 reads SYGVKD. The CDR3 totals 15 residues. Trimming stripped 2 bases from V and 4 bases from J, with 15 bases between. Written as DNA, the CDR3 is TGTGCCATCAGTGAGAGCCCCCCTGAAGGTTACGAGCAGTACTTC. Protein sequence: CAISESPPEGYEQYF.

J is TRBJ1-1 and V is TRBV11-2; D not certain. The CDR3 is 16 residues long. The germline gives CDR1 SGHAT, CDR2 FQNNGV. The V end lost 4 bases, the J end lost 1 base, and 16 bases lay between the germline ends. CDR3 DNA: TGTGCCAGCAGCTCCCCTAACCCCCCCGGGAACACTGAAGCTTTCTTT. This translates into CASSSPNPPGNTEAFF. Full variable domain (missing parts from reference TRBV11-2 and TRBJ1-1): EAGVAQSPRYKIIEKRQSVAFWCNPISGHATLYWYQQILGQGPKLLIQFQNNGVVDDSQLPKDRFSAERLKGVDSTLKIQPAKLEDSAVYLCASSSPNPPGNTEAFFGQGTRLTVV.

This chain links TRBV6-1 with TRBJ2-1, with TRBD2 matching 10 bases. The V and J ends lost 1 base and 7 bases, in that order; junction bases with no gene match: 7. Germline V gene lookup returns CDR1 MNHNS and CDR2 SASEGT. This CDR3 comprises 16 residues. CDR3 bases: TGTGCCAGCAGTGAAGTCCCCAGCGGGGGGGGTAATGAGCAGTTCTTC. It codes for CASSEVPSGGGNEQFF.

This clonotype came up a few times. This sequence joins TRBV7-2 and TRBJ2-5; perhaps TRBD2 as D (6 bases). Germline V gene data show CDR1 as SGHTA and CDR2 as FQGNSA. V was pared by 1 base and J by 5 bases, with 11 bases between. This CDR3 has 14 residues. CDR3 sequence: CASSLVLGRETQYF. In DNA form, the CDR3 reads TGTGCCAGCAGCTTAGTCCTAGGGAGGGAGACCCAGTACTTC.

This chain joins TRBV5-1 and TRBJ2-1, with a possible D match to TRBD1 (6 bases). V was pared by 2 bases and J by 7 bases, with 22 bases between. Germline lookup yields CDR1 SGHRS and CDR2 YFSETQ. The CDR3 sequence is 17 residues long. The CDR3 protein is CASSFLPGHQISNEQFF. CDR3 in DNA: TGCGCCAGCAGCTTTCTGCCGGGACACCAAATCAGTAATGAGCAGTTCTTC.

The CDR3 DNA reads TGTGCCAGTAGTATCTGGGGCCAGGGCCCCTACAATGAGCAGTTCTTC. This gives the protein CASSIWGQGPYNEQFF. The chain uses TRBV19 and TRBJ2-1; the D gene is possibly TRBD1 (5 bases). CDR1 LNHDA and CDR2 SQIVND come from the germline V gene (reference sequence). V dropped 3 bases and J dropped 2 bases, with 14 bases sitting between them. This CDR3 contains 16 residues.

This chain connects TRBV20-1 to TRBJ2-7; D remains unclear. Germline V CDR1 and CDR2: DFQATT, SNEGSKA (reference sequence). The CDR3 contains 12 residues. V was trimmed by 1 base and J by 0 bases, leaving 4 bases between them. As DNA, the CDR3 is TGCAGTGCTAGAGGGCGCTCCTACGAGCAGTACTTC. It specifies CSARGRSYEQYF.

The J gene is TRBJ2-3, the V gene TRBV7-2; 10 nucleotides line up with TRBD2. The CDR3 consists of 18 residues. The J segment lost 2 bases and the V segment lost 5 bases, leaving 13 bases of the junction unmatched. The germline V gene encodes CDR1 SGHTA and CDR2 FQGNSA. The CDR3 protein is CASSPQPGAGGPTDTQYF. Here the CDR3 DNA reads TGTGCCAGCAGCCCCCAGCCGGGAGCGGGGGGGCCCACAGATACGCAGTATTTT.

V is TRBV7-2 and J is TRBJ2-3; D uncertain. The CDR3 has 12 amino acids. Germline values: CDR1 SGHTA, CDR2 FQGNSA. V was cut by 4 bases and J by 7 bases, with 9 bases left in between. CDR3 protein: CASSSFGHTQYF. The CDR3 DNA sequence: TGTGCCAGCAGCTCGTTCGGTCATACGCAGTATTTT.

The genes are TRBV20-1 and TRBJ2-5, with 7 bases that match TRBD1. Germline CDR1 DFQATT, CDR2 SNEGSKA (reference sequence). This CDR3 is 15 amino acids long. Unmatched junction bases numbered 15, after V lost 6 bases and J lost 5 bases. CDR3 residues: CSATIGKTGPETQYF. For the CDR3, the DNA is TGCAGTGCGACAATCGGAAAGACAGGGCCGGAGACCCAGTACTTC.

J is TRBJ2-1 and V is TRBV14, with D unclear. The CDR3 spans 13 residues. Germline CDR1 reads SGHDN; CDR2 reads FVKESK. The V end lost 4 bases, the J end lost 6 bases, and 10 bases lay between the germline ends. CDR3 amino acids: CASSPSTTNEQFF. DNA of the CDR3: TGTGCCAGCAGCCCCAGCACCACCAATGAGCAGTTCTTC.

This clonotype occurred many times. V gene TRBV6-2 or TRBV6-3 combines with J gene TRBJ1-1; no reliable D call. Germline CDR1 MNHEY, CDR2 SVGEGT. Trimming removed 6 bases at V and 4 bases at J, with 15 bases between. This CDR3 has 14 residues. The CDR3 sequence: CASSLQHESTEAFF. The CDR3 DNA reads TGTGCCAGCAGCCTCCAACATGAGAGCACTGAAGCTTTCTTT.

To note about this clonotype: An end of the junction differs from the germline gene, which may be a read error. The CDR3 bases are TGTGCCAGCAGCTTAGATGAGCCGGAATTTAATGAAAAACCGTTTTTT. It encodes CASSLDEPEFNEKPFF. V and J are TRBV7-2 and TRBJ1-4; no clear D. In germline, CDR1 is SGHTA, CDR2 FQGNSA. The length of the CDR3 is 16 residues. The variable domain in full, completed from reference TRBV7-2 and TRBJ1-4, reads GAGVSQSPSNKVTEKGKDVELRCDPISGHTALYWYRQSLGQGLEFLIYFQGNSAPDKSGLPSDRFSAERTGGSVSTLTIQRTQQEDSAVYLCASSLDEPEFNEKPFFGSGTQLSVL.

The chain couples TRBV4-3 to TRBJ2-3; D unclear. Trimming removed 1 base at V and 0 bases at J, with 8 bases between. CDR1 is LGHNA, CDR2 YSLEER, per germline. The CDR3 totals 15 residues. The CDR3 reads CASSQARSSTDTQYF. CDR3 coding DNA: TGCGCCAGCAGCCAAGCGAGGAGTAGCACAGATACGCAGTATTTT.